This entry describes one T cell receptor beta chain. This sample was taken from a study of blood T cell repertoires in COVID-19. Overall study context: Sample material is recorded as cDNA or gDNA derived from T cells, B-cell-depleted T cells, or PBMCs.

Self-reported history from a screening survey and questionnaire set each donor's cohort. What the recovered Cohort 3 donors had was two negative PCRs, clearance, or symptom resolution. CDR1 MDHEN and CDR2 SYDVKM come from the germline V gene. Trimming removed 7 bases from V and 4 bases from J, with 11 bases in between. This CDR3 has 12 amino acids. The table came from immunoSEQ multiplex PCR; TCRdb's copy has only in-frame clones and leaves some out. Among a few hundred thousand clones, 80% to 85% were seen once, and the ten largest hold more than 3%. This chain joins TRBV28 and TRBJ2-7; TRBD2 might be the D (5 bases). The sequence derives from a man over 45 who had recovered from COVID-19. The sequenced sample consisted of PBMCs or T cells enriched from blood (not recorded which). The CDR3 sequence: CASNTAGYEQYF. The CDR3 region has the DNA TGTGCCAGCAACACGGCGGGTTACGAGCAGTACTTC.